A selection of T cell receptor beta chains follows, all from one sample in a study of STAT5B mutations in CD4+ large granular lymphocyte leukemia. Repertoires were generated with immunoSEQ multiplex PCR, while TCRdb's copy carries only in-frame clones and drops some. The sample contains 30,000 to 40,000 clones, about 82% of which appear only once. Material: CD4+ T cells from blood buffy coats. All receptors derive from a human donor in good health. Both conserved end residues are part of each CDR3. A D gene is named only where the DNA matches it firmly. A row's size may be missing; if present it is once, few, many or a size class.

d_call | cdr3_length | clone_size | j_call | v_call | cdr3_nt | cdr3_aa
TRBD1 | 14 | NA | TRBJ2-5 | TRBV10-2 | TGCGCCAGCAGTGGGGACAGACTCCAAGAGACCCAGTACTTC | CASSGDRLQETQYF
NA | 16 | NA | TRBJ2-5 | TRBV7-3 | TGTGCCAGCAGCCTCAGAACAGGGAGCGTAGGGGAGACCCAGTACTTC | CASSLRTGSVGETQYF
NA | 11 | NA | TRBJ2-7 | TRBV30 | TGTGCCTGGAGTGTACGAGAAAAGCAGTACTTC | CAWSVREKQYF
TRBD1 | 17 | once | TRBJ2-2 | TRBV27 | TGTGCCAGCAGTTCGGGGACAGGGGGCGCTTTTACCGGGGAGCTGTTTTTT | CASSSGTGGAFTGELFF
NA | 13 | NA | TRBJ1-1 | TRBV2 | TGTGCCAGCAGTGTGACAGCTAACACTGAAGCTTTCTTT | CASSVTANTEAFF
NA | 14 | NA | TRBJ2-2 | TRBV7-6 | TGTGCCAGCAGCTTATACAGGGCAACCGGGGAGCTGTTTTTT | CASSLYRATGELFF
NA | 12 | once | TRBJ2-5 | TRBV7-3 | TGTGCCAGCAGCTCTAAAACGGGGTCCCAGTACTTC | CASSSKTGSQYF
TRBD2 | 13 | NA | TRBJ2-7 | TRBV28 | TGTGCCAGTGTGACTAGCGGCTCCTACGAGCAGTACTTC | CASVTSGSYEQYF
TRBD1 | 13 | NA | TRBJ1-3 | TRBV7-9 | TGTGCCAGCAGCTTAGTCGGGACAGAGACCATATATTTT | CASSLVGTETIYF
NA | 16 | NA | TRBJ2-2 | TRBV7-3 | TGTGCCAGCAGCCACCAACCGGGACGGAACACCGGGGAGCTGTTTTTT | CASSHQPGRNTGELFF
NA | 15 | NA | TRBJ2-4 | TRBV28 | TGTGCCAGCAGTTTAGGGCAGGCCCACAAAAACATTCAGTACTTC | CASSLGQAHKNIQYF
NA | 16 | NA | TRBJ1-5 | TRBV6-1 | TGTGCCAGCAGTGTAATGTTGAGGGGGAGCAATCAGCCCCAGCATTTT | CASSVMLRGSNQPQHF
NA | 15 | NA | TRBJ1-6 | TRBV9 | TGTGCCAGCAGCGTAGGGGGGACACCCAATTCACCCCTCCACTTT | CASSVGGTPNSPLHF
NA | 15 | NA | TRBJ2-1 | TRBV9 | TGTGCCAGCAGCGTAGAATCGACAGCCAACAATGAGCAGTTCTTC | CASSVESTANNEQFF
TRBD1 | 12 | NA | TRBJ2-7 | TRBV18 | TGTGCCAGCTCACCTGACAGGGGCGAGCAGTACTTC | CASSPDRGEQYF
NA | 16 | NA | TRBJ1-4 | TRBV11-3 | TGTGCCAGCAGCCCCGACGGAGGGGTCGGTAATGAAAAACTGTTTTTT | CASSPDGGVGNEKLFF
NA | 13 | NA | TRBJ1-1 | TRBV29-1 | TGCAGCGCCGCCCGCAGGGGCGGGACTGAAGCTTTCTTT | CSAARRGGTEAFF
NA | 12 | NA | TRBJ2-7 | TRBV10-1 | TGCGCCAGCAGTGAAACCTTCTCCGAGCAGTACTTC | CASSETFSEQYF
NA | 15 | NA | TRBJ1-6 | TRBV30 | TGTGCCTGGGCACAGCCAAACTCCAATCATTCACCCCTCCACTTT | CAWAQPNSNHSPLHF
NA | 16 | NA | TRBJ2-5 | TRBV5-4 | TGTGCCAGCAGCTTGTCAGGGGCCTACCCCCCAGAGACCCAGTACTTC | CASSLSGAYPPETQYF
NA | 14 | NA | TRBJ2-2 | TRBV5-1 | TGCGCCAGCAGCGGCCAGGGGAACACCGGGGAGCTGTTTTTT | CASSGQGNTGELFF
TRBD1 | 16 | NA | TRBJ2-5 | TRBV5-4 | TGTGCCAGCAGCTTCGATGCGGGACAGGGGATGGAGACCCAGTACTTC | CASSFDAGQGMETQYF
TRBD2 | 17 | NA | TRBJ2-1 | TRBV5-1 | TGCGCCAGCAGCCCGCGGACTAGCGGGGGGGATGGAAATGAGCAGTTCTTC | CASSPRTSGGDGNEQFF
TRBD2 | 17 | NA | TRBJ2-3 | TRBV5-1 | TGCGCCAGCAGCCCGCCTTTAGCGGGGGGCAGCACAGATACGCAGTATTTT | CASSPPLAGGSTDTQYF
TRBD1 | 19 | NA | TRBJ2-2 | TRBV11-3 | TGTGCCAGCAGCTCGGGACAGGGGTTCTTAGGTTCGAACACCGGGGAGCTGTTTTTT | CASSSGQGFLGSNTGELFF
NA | 15 | few | TRBJ2-3 | TRBV14 | TGTGCCAGCAGCCAAGTAACCGGGAGCACGAATACGCAGTATTTT | CASSQVTGSTNTQYF
NA | 14 | NA | TRBJ2-2 | TRBV10-3 | TGTGCCATCAGTGAGTTACAGGACGCCGGGGAGCTGTTTTTT | CAISELQDAGELFF
TRBD1 | 15 | NA | TRBJ1-2 | TRBV27 | TGTGCCACCCTGTTTTACAGGGGGCTCGACTATGGCTACACCTTC | CATLFYRGLDYGYTF
NA | 12 | once | TRBJ2-7 | TRBV4-1 | TGCGCCAGCATCTCGGCCAGGGGGGATCAGTACTTC | CASISARGDQYF
NA | 14 | NA | TRBJ2-5 | TRBV18 | TGTGCCAGCTCACCAAGGGATGGACGAGAGACCCAGTACTTC | CASSPRDGRETQYF
NA | 12 | few | TRBJ1-2 | TRBV19 | TGTGCCAGTAGTCAGGGTTTCTATGGCTACACCTTC | CASSQGFYGYTF
NA | 15 | NA | TRBJ1-2 | TRBV30 | TGTGCCTGGATCCAGCCCGCGGCAGGGAACTATGGCTACACCTTC | CAWIQPAAGNYGYTF
NA | 13 | NA | TRBJ1-6 | TRBV18 | TGTGCCAGCTTCGCAGGGATAAATTCACCCCTCCACTTT | CASFAGINSPLHF
NA | 15 | NA | TRBJ2-7 | TRBV5-4 | TGTGCCAGCAGACCCGAAGGGGGACTACCCTACGAGCAGTACTTC | CASRPEGGLPYEQYF